The 10 T cell receptor beta chains reported below all come from one sample, sequenced in a study of T cells in narcolepsy (dated by TCRdb to between 2017 and 2018). Libraries were constructed by the immunoSEQ multiplex PCR assay. Drawn from immuneACCESS, this table holds only the in-frame rearrangements with V and J called that TCRdb kept. Clones are partly lost; checked studies trace under half to an unresolved V gene and leave the rest unexplained. This sample is represented by approximately 35,000 clones; approximately 86% of them were singletons. Clones ranked in the top ten supply over 0.65% of the sample. The sequenced sample consisted of CD45RA- memory CD4+ T cells from PBMCs. Explained via the paper, the cell subset or site label denotes: memory T cells sorted ex vivo from peripheral blood. The receptors stem from a human donor with narcolepsy.

The V gene is TRBV6-5, the J gene TRBJ1-1; D may be TRBD1 (6 bases). Trimming took 9 bases from V and 0 from J, leaving 11 bases between them. The CDR3 runs to 13 residues. Germline V gene data show CDR1 as MNHEY and CDR2 as SVGAGI. CDR3 coding DNA: TGTGCCAGTGACAGGCTTATGAACACTGAAGCTTTCTTT. Its protein is CASDRLMNTEAFF.

The V call is TRBV4-1, the J call TRBJ2-5, with TRBD2 matching 14 bases. CDR3 length: 16 residues. V dropped 6 bases and J dropped 1; count of bases not matched to a gene: 4. Germline CDR1 reads MGHRA; CDR2 reads YSYEKL. As DNA, the CDR3 is TGCGCCAGCAGTCGGACTAGCGGGAGGCCCCAAGAGACCCAGTACTTC. Encoded protein: CASSRTSGRPQETQYF.

The J gene is TRBJ1-1, the V gene TRBV10-3; 8 positions match TRBD1. Germline CDR1 ENHRY, CDR2 SYGVKD. The CDR3 totals 14 residues. V was pared by 7 bases and J by 4 bases, with 8 bases of the junction left unmatched. The CDR3 loop reads CAITPFDRGTEAFF. The CDR3 region has the DNA TGTGCCATCACGCCATTTGACAGGGGCACTGAAGCTTTCTTT.

J is TRBJ1-3 and V is TRBV9; the D is unclear. Trimming took 0 bases from V and 1 from J, leaving 11 bases between them. The CDR3 consists of 16 residues. From germline, CDR1 is SGDLS and CDR2 YYNGEE. The CDR3 spells CASSVGQLFSGNTIYF. CDR3 in DNA: TGTGCCAGCAGCGTAGGCCAGCTATTTTCTGGAAACACCATATATTTT.

This clone occurred a few times. The rearrangement links TRBV5-4 to TRBJ2-7, with D possibly TRBD2 on 6 matching bases. CDR1 and CDR2 from the germline V gene are SGHNT and YYREEE (reference sequence). Between the trimmed V and J ends, which lost 1 base and 5 bases, there was a span of 19 bases. The length of the CDR3 is 16 residues. Written as DNA, the CDR3 is TGTGCCAGCAGCTTGTCTGTCCGGGGGTTGGTCGACGAGCAGTACTTC. Amino acids: CASSLSVRGLVDEQYF.

This sequence joins TRBV6-1 and TRBJ1-2; 9 positions agree with TRBD1. V lost 3 bases, J lost 13 bases, and 12 bases stayed unmatched. The CDR3 has 14 residues. Germline CDR1 is MNHNS and CDR2 is SASEGT. CDR3 protein: CASSESKRDRVFTF. The CDR3 coding sequence is TGTGCCAGCAGTGAGAGCAAGCGGGACAGGGTTTTCACCTTC.

The chain uses TRBV5-3 and TRBJ2-2, with D possibly TRBD2 on 6 matching bases. TRBV5-3 is classed as an ORF, of uncertain function. Trimming took 4 bases from V and 1 from J, leaving 17 bases between them. This CDR3 contains 17 residues. CDR3 region: CARSPNIAAGNTGELFF. In DNA, the CDR3 is TGTGCCAGAAGCCCCAATATTGCAGCGGGGAACACCGGGGAGCTGTTTTTT.

The chain carries TRBV6-4 and TRBJ2-3, with TRBD2 identical over 10 bases. V was pared by 0 bases and J by 3 bases, with 0 bases of the junction left unmatched. CDR1 is MRHNA, CDR2 SNTAGT, per germline. CDR3 length equals 15 residues. The CDR3 DNA follows: TGTGCCAGCAGTGACTCTAGCGGGGGGACAGATACGCAGTATTTT. It encodes CASSDSSGGTDTQYF.

The rearrangement links TRBV6-1 to TRBJ2-5; D possibly matches TRBD1 or TRBD2 (6 bases each). The CDR3 totals 12 residues. Trimming shortened V by 6 bases and J by 6 bases, and 11 bases separated the two germline ends. CDR1 is MNHNS and CDR2 is SASEGT in the germline V gene. This CDR3 reads CASREGEKTQYF. CDR3 in DNA: TGTGCCAGCAGGGAGGGGGAGAAGACCCAGTACTTC.

The V and J genes are TRBV19 and TRBJ1-1; D gene unclear. The CDR3 runs 15 residues. V was cut by 1 base and J by 0 bases, with 9 bases left in between. Germline V gene sequence: CDR1 LNHDA, CDR2 SQIVND (reference sequence). The CDR3 loop is CASSIGAWVNTEAFF. Here the CDR3 DNA reads TGTGCCAGTAGTATAGGGGCGTGGGTGAACACTGAAGCTTTCTTT.